These T cell receptor beta chains were read from a single sample in a study of human T cells and chemical hapten exposure. Each CDR3 protein is one row after TCRdb ran MiXCR on the RACE reads. The table has approximately 74,000 distinct CDR3 sequences, about 31% seen once. Specimen: whole blood, collected in connection with sensitization to the hapten diphenylcyclopropenone (DPC). These receptors were obtained from a middle-aged man with alopecia areata. Some clones in this sample may be carry-over from other donors' samples. CDR3s include the opening cysteine and the closing phenylalanine or tryptophan. Each record gives: V gene, clone size, J gene, D gene, CDR3 DNA, CDR3 protein. The D gene is left open where the match is weak. For some rows the clone size is stated as once, few or many, or as a class when expanded; others skip it.

TRBV7-9	few	TRBJ1-1	-	TGTGCCAGCAGAGTGAACACTGAAGCTTTCTTT	CASRVNTEAFF
TRBV18	-	TRBJ1-2	TRBD1	TGTGCCAGCTCACCACCGAACAGGGGGTTTCAAGATGGCTACACCTTC	CASSPPNRGFQDGYTF
TRBV6-1	-	TRBJ1-5	TRBD1	TGTGCCAGCACCGTCCCGGGACAGGGTTTGGGCCAGCATTTT	CASTVPGQGLGQHF
TRBV15	-	TRBJ1-4	TRBD1	TGTGCCACCAGCAGAGATCTCACAGGGGGAAATGAAAAACTGTTTTTT	CATSRDLTGGNEKLFF
TRBV6-1	few	TRBJ2-7	-	TGTGCCAGCGGTCTCGTAGGGCCTGCCTACGAGCAGTACTTC	CASGLVGPAYEQYF
TRBV16	few	TRBJ1-1	TRBD1	TGTGCCAGCAGCCAATCTTCAGGGACAGGGTCCACTGAAGCTTTCTTT	CASSQSSGTGSTEAFF
TRBV25-1	few	TRBJ1-5	-	TGTGCCAGCAGTAAGGGGGTCAATCAGCCCCAGCATTTT	CASSKGVNQPQHF
TRBV5-1	few	TRBJ1-4	-	TGCGCCAGCAGCTTGGAGGGACGGACCCTTAGTGAAAAACTGTTTTTT	CASSLEGRTLSEKLFF
TRBV11-2	-	TRBJ2-1	-	TGTGCCAGCCATCCCCCCTCGGTTAGCTCCTACAATGAGCAGTTCTTC	CASHPPSVSSYNEQFF
TRBV7-3	few	TRBJ1-2	TRBD1	TGTGCCAGCAGCCAGGGGGCCGGAGGGAGCTATGGCTACACCTTC	CASSQGAGGSYGYTF
TRBV20-1	few	TRBJ2-1	-	TGCAGTGCAGGGGCATTTGAATTCTACAATGAGCAGTTCTTC	CSAGAFEFYNEQFF
TRBV6-6	-	TRBJ2-7	-	TGTGCCAGCAGTCCCACGGGAGCATTGTACGAGCAGTACTTC	CASSPTGALYEQYF
TRBV27	few	TRBJ2-3	-	TGTGCCAGCAGCCAGGCGACAGATACGCAGTATTTT	CASSQATDTQYF
TRBV20-1	-	TRBJ2-1	TRBD2	TGCAGTGCCGTACTAGCGGGAGCTCGCAATGAGCAGTTCTTC	CSAVLAGARNEQFF
TRBV20-1	-	TRBJ2-7	-	TGCAGTGCTCCGACCCAATTCGACTACGAGCAGTACTTC	CSAPTQFDYEQYF
TRBV7-4	-	TRBJ2-7	-	TGTGCCAGCAGCGCCTGGACGGTTAGCGGTAGCTCCTACGAGCAGTACTTC	CASSAWTVSGSSYEQYF
TRBV20-1	few	TRBJ1-2	-	TGCAGTGCTAGAGACCCCTACTATGGCTACACCTTC	CSARDPYYGYTF